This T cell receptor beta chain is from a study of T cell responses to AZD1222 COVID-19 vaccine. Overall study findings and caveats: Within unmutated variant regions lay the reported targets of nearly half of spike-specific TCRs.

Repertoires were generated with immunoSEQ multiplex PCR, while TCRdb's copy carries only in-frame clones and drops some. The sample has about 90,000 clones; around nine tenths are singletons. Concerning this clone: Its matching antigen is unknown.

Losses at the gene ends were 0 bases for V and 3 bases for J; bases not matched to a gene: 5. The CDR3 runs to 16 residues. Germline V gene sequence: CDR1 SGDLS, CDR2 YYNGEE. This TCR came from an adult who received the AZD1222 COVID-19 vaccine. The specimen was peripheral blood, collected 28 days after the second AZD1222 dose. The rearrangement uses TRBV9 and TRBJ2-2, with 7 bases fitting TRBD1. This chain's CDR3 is CASSVDGQGDTGELFF. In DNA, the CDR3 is TGTGCCAGCAGCGTAGATGGGCAGGGGGACACCGGGGAGCTGTTTTTT.